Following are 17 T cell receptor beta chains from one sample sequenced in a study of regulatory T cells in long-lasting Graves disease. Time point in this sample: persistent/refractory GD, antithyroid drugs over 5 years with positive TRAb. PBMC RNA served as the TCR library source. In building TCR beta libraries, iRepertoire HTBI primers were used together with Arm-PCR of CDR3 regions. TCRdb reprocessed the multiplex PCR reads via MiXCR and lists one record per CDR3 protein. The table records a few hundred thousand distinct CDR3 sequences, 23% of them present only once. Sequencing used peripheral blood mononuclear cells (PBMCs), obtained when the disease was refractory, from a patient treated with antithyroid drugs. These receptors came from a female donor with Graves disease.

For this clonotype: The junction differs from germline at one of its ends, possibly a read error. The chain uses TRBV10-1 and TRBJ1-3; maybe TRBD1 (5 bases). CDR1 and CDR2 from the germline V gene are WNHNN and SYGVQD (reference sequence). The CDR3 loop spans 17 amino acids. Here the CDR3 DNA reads TGTGCCATCACCCGCGGGGGGGACGCACGCTCTGGAAACACCATATATTTT. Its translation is CAITRGGDARSGNTIYF.

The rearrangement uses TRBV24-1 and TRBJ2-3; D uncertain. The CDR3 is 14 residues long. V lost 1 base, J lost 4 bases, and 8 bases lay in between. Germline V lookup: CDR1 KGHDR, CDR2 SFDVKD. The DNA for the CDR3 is TGTGCCACCAGTGATTTTTTCCGGGCAGATACGCAGTATTTT. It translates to CATSDFFRADTQYF.

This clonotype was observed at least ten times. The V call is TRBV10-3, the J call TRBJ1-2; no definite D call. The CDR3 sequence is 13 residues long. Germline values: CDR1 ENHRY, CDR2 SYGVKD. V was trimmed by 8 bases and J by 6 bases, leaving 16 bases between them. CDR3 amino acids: CAIYTTGNDGYTF. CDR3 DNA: TGTGCCATCTATACGACGGGAAACGATGGCTACACCTTC.

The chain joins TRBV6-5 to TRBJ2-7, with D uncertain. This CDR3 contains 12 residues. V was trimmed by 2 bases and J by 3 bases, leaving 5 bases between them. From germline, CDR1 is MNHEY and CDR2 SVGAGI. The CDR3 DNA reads TGTGCCAGCAGTTACGGGAACTACGAGCAGTACTTC. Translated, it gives CASSYGNYEQYF.

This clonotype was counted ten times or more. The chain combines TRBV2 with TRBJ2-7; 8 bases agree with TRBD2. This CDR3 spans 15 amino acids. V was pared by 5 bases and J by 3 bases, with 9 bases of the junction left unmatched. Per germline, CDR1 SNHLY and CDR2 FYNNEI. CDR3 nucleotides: TGTGCCAGCAGTACTAGCGGTATTACTATCTACGAGCAGTACTTC. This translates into CASSTSGITIYEQYF.

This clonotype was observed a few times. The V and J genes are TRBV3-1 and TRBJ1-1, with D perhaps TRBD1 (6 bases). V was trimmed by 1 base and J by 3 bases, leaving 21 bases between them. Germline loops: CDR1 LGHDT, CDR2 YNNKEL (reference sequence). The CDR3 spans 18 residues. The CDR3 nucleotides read TGTGCCAGCAGCCAAGGATTCTCGTACAGGGAGAAATACACTGAAGCTTTCTTT. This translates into CASSQGFSYREKYTEAFF. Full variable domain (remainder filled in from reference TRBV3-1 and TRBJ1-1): DTAVSQTPKYLVTQMGNDKSIKCEQNLGHDTMYWYKQDSKKFLKIMFSYNNKELIINETVPNRFSPKSPDKAHLNLHINSLELGDSAVYFCASSQGFSYREKYTEAFFGQGTRLTVV.

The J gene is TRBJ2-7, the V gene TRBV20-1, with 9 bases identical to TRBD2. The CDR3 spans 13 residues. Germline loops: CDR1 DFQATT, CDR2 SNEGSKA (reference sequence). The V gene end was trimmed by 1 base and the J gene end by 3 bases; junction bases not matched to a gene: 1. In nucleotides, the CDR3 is TGCAGTGCTAGAGGGACTAGCGACTACGAGCAGTACTTC. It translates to CSARGTSDYEQYF.

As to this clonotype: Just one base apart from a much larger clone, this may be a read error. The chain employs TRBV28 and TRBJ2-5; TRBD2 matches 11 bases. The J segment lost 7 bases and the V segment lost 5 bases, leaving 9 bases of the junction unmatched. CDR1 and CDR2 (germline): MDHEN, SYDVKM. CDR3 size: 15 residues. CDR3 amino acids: CASSQETSGTGTQYF. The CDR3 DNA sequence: TGTGCCAGCAGTCAAGAGACTAGCGGGACGGGGACCCAGTACTTC.

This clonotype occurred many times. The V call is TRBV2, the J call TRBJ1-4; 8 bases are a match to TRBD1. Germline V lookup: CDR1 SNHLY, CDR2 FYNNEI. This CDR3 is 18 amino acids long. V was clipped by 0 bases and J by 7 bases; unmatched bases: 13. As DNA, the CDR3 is TGTGCCAGCAGTGAAGCGGGTGTCCCAAACAGGGGGAGTGAAAAACTGTTTTTT. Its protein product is CASSEAGVPNRGSEKLFF. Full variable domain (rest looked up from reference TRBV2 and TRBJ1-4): EPEVTQTPSHQVTQMGQEVILRCVPISNHLYFYWYRQILGQKVEFLVSFYNNEISEKSEIFDDQFSVERPDGSNFTLKIRSTKLEDSAMYFCASSEAGVPNRGSEKLFFGSGTQLSVL.

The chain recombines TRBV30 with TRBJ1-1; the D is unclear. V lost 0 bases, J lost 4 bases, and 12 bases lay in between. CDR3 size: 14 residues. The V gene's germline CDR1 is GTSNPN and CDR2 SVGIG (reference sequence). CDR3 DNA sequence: TGTGCCTGGAGTGTACTACCAGTGGGCACTGAAGCTTTCTTT. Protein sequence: CAWSVLPVGTEAFF.

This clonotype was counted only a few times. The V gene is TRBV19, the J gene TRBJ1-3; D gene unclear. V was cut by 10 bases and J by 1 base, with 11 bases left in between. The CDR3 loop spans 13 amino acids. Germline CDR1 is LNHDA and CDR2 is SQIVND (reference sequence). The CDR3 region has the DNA TGTGCCACCTTTAGCAGATCTGGAAACACCATATATTTT. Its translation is CATFSRSGNTIYF.

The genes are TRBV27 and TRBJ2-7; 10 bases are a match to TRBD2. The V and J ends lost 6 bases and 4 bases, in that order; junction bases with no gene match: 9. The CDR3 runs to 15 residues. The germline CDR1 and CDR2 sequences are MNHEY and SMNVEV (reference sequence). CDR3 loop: CASSRGAGGLYEQYF. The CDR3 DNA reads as TGTGCCAGCAGCCGTGGAGCGGGAGGGCTATACGAGCAGTACTTC.

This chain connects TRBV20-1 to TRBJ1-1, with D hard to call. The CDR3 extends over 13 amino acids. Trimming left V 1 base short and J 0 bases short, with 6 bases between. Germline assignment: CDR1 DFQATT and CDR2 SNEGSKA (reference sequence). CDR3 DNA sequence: TGCAGTGCTAGAGGGGCCATGAACACTGAAGCTTTCTTT. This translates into CSARGAMNTEAFF.

The CDR3 sequence is CASSRAGNFYEQYF. CDR3 in DNA: TGTGCCAGTAGTAGGGCAGGGAACTTCTACGAGCAGTACTTC. The chain is built from TRBV19 and TRBJ2-7, with a weak D call TRBD1 (5 bases). The CDR3 runs to 14 residues. V gave up 4 bases and J gave up 3 bases, with 13 bases separating them. Germline CDR1 and CDR2: LNHDA and SQIVND (reference sequence). The full variable domain, rest sourced from reference TRBV19 and TRBJ2-7, is DGGITQSPKYLFRKEGQNVTLSCEQNLNHDAMYWYRQDPGQGLRLIYYSQIVNDFQKGDIAEGYSVSREKKESFPLTVTSAQKNPTAFYLCASSRAGNFYEQYFGPGTRLTVT.

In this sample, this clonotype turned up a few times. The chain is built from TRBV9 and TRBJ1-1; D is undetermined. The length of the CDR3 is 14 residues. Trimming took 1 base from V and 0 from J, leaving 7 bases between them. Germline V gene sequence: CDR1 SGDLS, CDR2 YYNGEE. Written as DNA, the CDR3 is TGTGCCAGCAGCGTATCCAGGATGAACACTGAAGCTTTCTTT. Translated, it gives CASSVSRMNTEAFF.

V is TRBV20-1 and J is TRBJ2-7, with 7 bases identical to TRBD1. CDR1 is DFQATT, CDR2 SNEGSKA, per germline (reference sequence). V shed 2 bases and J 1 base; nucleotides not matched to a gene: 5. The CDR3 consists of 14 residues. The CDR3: CSARLWDSSYEQYF. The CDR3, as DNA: TGCAGTGCTAGACTCTGGGACAGTTCCTACGAGCAGTACTTC.

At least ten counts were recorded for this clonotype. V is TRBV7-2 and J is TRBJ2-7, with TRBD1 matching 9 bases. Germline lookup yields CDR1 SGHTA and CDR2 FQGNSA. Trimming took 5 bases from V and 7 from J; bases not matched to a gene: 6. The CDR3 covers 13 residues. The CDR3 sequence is CASSPTGGGEQYF. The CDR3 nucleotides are TGTGCCAGCAGCCCCACAGGGGGCGGGGAGCAGTACTTC.